This T cell receptor beta chain appears in the sequencing data of a study of post-analysis software for immune sequencing data. Overall study context: Courses of disease covered relapsing-remitting, secondary progressive and progressive-relapsing multiple sclerosis.

Carried by the TCR beta cDNA libraries were unique molecular identifiers. TCRdb recomputed calls from the PCR reads with MiXCR, one row per CDR3 protein. This sample has a few hundred thousand distinct CDR3 sequences, with about a third found just once. This CDR3 has 14 residues. Germline CDR1 and CDR2: LGHDT and YNNKEL (reference sequence). V was clipped by 5 bases and J by 5 bases; unmatched bases: 6. General study results and limits: Controls showed lower frequencies than patients for a handful of TRBV segments, and TRBV5-6, TRBV5-1 and TRBV20-1 were among these. Samples from one preparation batch, clustered by F measure, grouped strongly together. Multiple sclerosis patients showed significantly lower normalized Chao1 diversity than controls did.

Details on this clonotype: Its antigen is currently unknown.

This sequence was found in a girl under 18 with multiple sclerosis. The chain recombines TRBV3-1 with TRBJ2-5, with 9 bases that match TRBD2. The source material was blood. The CDR3 reads CASSGRLADETQYF. CDR3 nucleotide sequence: TGTGCCAGCAGCGGACGACTAGCGGACGAGACCCAGTACTTC.